The clone carrying this TCR beta chain occurred many times. The target antigen is unknown. Via MiXCR, TCRdb re-called the 5' RACE reads, giving one row per CDR3 protein. This table has 150,000 or so distinct CDR3 sequences, around 3.5% appearing once. This entry comes from a study of identical twins. General observations from the study: Cross-sectional statistics underpinned the conclusions; the same donors were not followed. Twins' surplus sharing was weaker for beta out-of-frame sequences.

This TCR was sampled from a man aged 18 to 30 in good health. Material for sequencing was memory T cells sorted from blood.

CDR3 region: CASSLGQGAPTEAFF. The CDR3 DNA reads as TGCGCCAGCAGCCTAGGGCAGGGGGCTCCTACTGAAGCTTTCTTT. The chain links TRBV5-1 to TRBJ1-1, with 8 bases identical to TRBD1. The V segment lost 4 bases and the J segment 5 bases; nucleotides outside the gene matches: 10. CDR1 and CDR2 (germline): SGHRS, YFSETQ. The CDR3 runs to 15 residues. Drawing the rest from reference TRBV5-1 and TRBJ1-1, the complete variable domain is KAGVTQTPRYLIKTRGQQVTLSCSPISGHRSVSWYQQTPGQGLQFLFEYFSETQRNKGNFPGRFSGRQFSNSRSEMNVSTLELGDSALYLCASSLGQGAPTEAFFGQGTRLTVV.